This section outlines one T cell receptor beta chain sequence together with its context. The data originate from a study of T cells in Graves' hyperthyroidism and ophthalmopathy. For Graves' hyperthyroidism to be stable, ophthalmopathy could not progress within 18 months. Subjects aged 18 to 65 presented with newly diagnosed hyperthyroidism of less than 2 months' duration. Patients showing uncontrolled infection, other autoimmune disease, pregnancy or lactation were ineligible. The CDR3 loop spans 12 amino acids. Trimming removed 2 bases from V and 7 bases from J, with 8 bases in between. CDR1 and CDR2 (germline): MNHEY, SVGEGT. TCR beta CDR3 regions were amplified from RNA transcripts. An initial round of RT-PCR targeting the TCR CDR3 relied on the HTBI primer set. One entry per CDR3 protein, called by TCRdb with MiXCR from the multiplex PCR reads. The table lists 370,000 or so distinct CDR3 sequences, around 25% of them singletons.

The chain has TRBV6-2 or TRBV6-3 and TRBJ1-2; D remains unclear. Sequenced: blood. The TCR sequence derives from a middle-aged man with Graves' hyperthyroidism. As DNA, the CDR3 is TGTGCCAGCAGTTACGAAGGAAGTGGCTACACCTTC. This codes for CASSYEGSGYTF.